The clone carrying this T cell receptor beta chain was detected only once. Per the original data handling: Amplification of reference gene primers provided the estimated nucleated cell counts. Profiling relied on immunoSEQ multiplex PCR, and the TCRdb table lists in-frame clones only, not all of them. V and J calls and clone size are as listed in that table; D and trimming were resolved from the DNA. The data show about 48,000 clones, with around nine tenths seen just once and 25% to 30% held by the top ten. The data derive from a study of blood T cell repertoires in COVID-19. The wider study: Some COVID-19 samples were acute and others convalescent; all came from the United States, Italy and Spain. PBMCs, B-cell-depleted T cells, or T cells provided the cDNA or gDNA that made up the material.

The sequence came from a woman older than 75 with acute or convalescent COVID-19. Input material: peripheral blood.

CDR3 protein: CASSLPGKQGYEQYF. DNA for the CDR3: TGTGCCAGCAGCTTGCCAGGAAAGCAGGGCTACGAGCAGTACTTC. V is TRBV13 and J is TRBJ2-7; TRBD1 is a possible D gene (5 bases). V dropped 3 bases and J dropped 3 bases, with 15 bases sitting between them. Germline-derived CDR1 and CDR2 are PRHDT and FYEKMQ (reference sequence). This CDR3 is 15 amino acids long. Drawing the rest from reference TRBV13 and TRBJ2-7, the complete variable domain is AAGVIQSPRHLIKEKRETATLKCYPIPRHDTVYWYQQGPGQDPQFLISFYEKMQSDKGSIPDRFSAQQFSDYHSELNMSSLELGDSALYFCASSLPGKQGYEQYFGPGTRLTVT.